The T cell receptor beta chain under discussion was sequenced for a study of blood T cells in healthy people across ages. This clonotype was seen a handful of times. It was with a sample-barcoded 5' primer and a J-beta primer mix that a second PCR of about 6 to 12 cycles was run. Each CDR3 protein gets one entry after TCRdb re-called the 5' RACE reads with MiXCR. The sample yields about 1,500,000 distinct CDR3 sequences, about 30% seen once. Germline values: CDR1 DFQATT, CDR2 SNEGSKA (reference sequence). V was clipped by 5 bases and J by 3 bases; unmatched bases: 18. This CDR3 contains 20 residues. The sequence was collected from a woman aged 25 to 39 in good health. Sequencing was done on a sample of blood. The chain joins TRBV20-1 to TRBJ2-3; 15 nucleotides line up with TRBD2. The CDR3 spells CSALPGGLAGGGSGTDTQYF. CDR3 in DNA: TGCAGTGCTCTCCCAGGGGGACTAGCGGGGGGCGGGTCGGGTACAGATACGCAGTATTTT.